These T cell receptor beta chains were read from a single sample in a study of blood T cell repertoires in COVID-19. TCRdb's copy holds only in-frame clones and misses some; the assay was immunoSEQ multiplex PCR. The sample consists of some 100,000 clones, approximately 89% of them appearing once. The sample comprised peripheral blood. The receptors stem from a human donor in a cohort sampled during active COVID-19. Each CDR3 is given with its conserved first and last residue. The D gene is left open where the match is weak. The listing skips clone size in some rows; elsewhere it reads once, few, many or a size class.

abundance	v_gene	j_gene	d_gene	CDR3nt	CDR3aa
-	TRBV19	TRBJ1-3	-	TGTGCCAGTAGTATCCAGTTCTCTGGAAACACCATATATTTT	CASSIQFSGNTIYF
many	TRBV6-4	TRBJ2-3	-	TGTGCCAGCAGTGACTCGAGCCAGGGGGGAGATACGCAGTATTTT	CASSDSSQGGDTQYF
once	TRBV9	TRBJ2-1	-	TGTGCCAGCAGCGCCCATAGCGGGACAGCCTACAATGAGCAGTTCTTC	CASSAHSGTAYNEQFF
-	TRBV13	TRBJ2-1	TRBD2	TGTGCCAGCAGCATCTTACATCGGACTAGTTTGAATGAGCAGTTCTTC	CASSILHRTSLNEQFF
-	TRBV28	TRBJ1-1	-	TGTGCCAGCAGTCCCACAGGGCTAAGGGGCACTGAAGCTTTCTTT	CASSPTGLRGTEAFF
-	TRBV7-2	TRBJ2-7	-	TGTGCCAGCAGCTTAGAGGGGGGGTTTGGTGAGCAGTACTTC	CASSLEGGFGEQYF
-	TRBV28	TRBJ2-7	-	TGTGCCAGCAGCCTGGGGGTTACAGGGATTTCCTACGAGCAGTACTTC	CASSLGVTGISYEQYF
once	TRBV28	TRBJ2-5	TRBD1	TGTGCCAGCAGCTCGACAGGGGTGGAGACCCAGTACTTC	CASSSTGVETQYF
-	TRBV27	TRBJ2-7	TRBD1	TGTGCCAGCAGAGTTTCAGGGGGCTACGAGCAGTACTTC	CASRVSGGYEQYF
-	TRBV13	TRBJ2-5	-	TGTGCCAGCAGCTTAGGGGGTAGAGGAGAGACCCAGTACTTC	CASSLGGRGETQYF
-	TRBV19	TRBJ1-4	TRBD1	TGTGCCAGTACGGGACAGCTTAATGAAAAACTGTTTTTT	CASTGQLNEKLFF
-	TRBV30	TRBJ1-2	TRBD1	TGTGCCTGGAGCGCCGGGACAGGCTCAATCTATGGCTACACCTTC	CAWSAGTGSIYGYTF
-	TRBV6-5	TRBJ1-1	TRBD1	TGTGCCAGCAGTCCTCGACAGGGTAAAGCTTTCTTT	CASSPRQGKAFF
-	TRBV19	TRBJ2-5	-	TGTGCCAGTAGTATATGGTCTGAGGAGACCCAGTACTTC	CASSIWSEETQYF